This T cell receptor beta chain stems from a study of T-cell reconstitution after alpha-beta-depleted transplantation in children (TCRdb year 2016). Turning to the overall study: Using TCR repertoire profiling, the study quantitatively followed how T-cell immune reconstitution unfolded in children after TCRalphabeta/CD19-depleted allogeneic hematopoietic cell transplantation.

The CDR3 contains 17 residues, cysteine and phenylalanine counted. The kept DNA is CDR3 alone, 51 bases in frame from the first base. CDR1 KGHSH and CDR2 LQKENI were looked up in the germline V gene. V was cut back by 5 bases and J by 2 bases, leaving a gap of 20 bases between them. This clonotype has just a few counts. What this receptor recognizes is not known. No base qualities exist here, and no much larger clone lies one base off it. Receptors were amplified or captured by PCR. Sequencer: Illumina HiSeq 2500. To normalize quantification of the TCRbeta repertoire, the TCR libraries were built with molecular barcoding that relied on unique molecular identifiers. TCRdb reanalyzed the raw reads on its own, using fastp at Q25 for trimming and MiXCR for clone calling, and kept in-frame beta chains. Rows matching on CDR3 protein sequence are summarized as one entry with the most common DNA and genes. The sample records about 610,000 distinct CDR3 sequences, about 10% of which are singletons. Together, the top ten hold less than 5% of the sample.

The specimen comprised PBMCs from the stem cell graft donor, sampled from the stem cell graft. The rearrangement joined TRBV18 to TRBJ2-3; there is no confident call for the D gene. The TCR sequence derives from a human donor who donated a stem cell graft to a child with acute myeloid leukemia. The sequenced DNA is TGTGCCAGCTCATCCCAGCCAGTGCTCAAACTCACAGATACGCAGTATTTT. This yields the protein CASSSQPVLKLTDTQYF.